In this sample, the clone carrying this T cell receptor (beta chain) turned up a few times. Its target is unknown. This record comes from a study of T cells in Graves' hyperthyroidism and ophthalmopathy. General observations from the study: Blood also held most thyroid clonotypes expanded beyond 0.001.

Hyperthyroidism had been newly diagnosed in patients aged 18 to 65, and its duration was under 2 months. Patients with uncontrolled infections, other autoimmune diseases, pregnancy or lactation were excluded. Template material for amplifying TCR beta CDR3 regions consisted of RNA transcripts. The study used the HTBI primer set for a first-round RT-PCR of the TCR CDR3. Using its own MiXCR run on the multiplex PCR reads, TCRdb lists one record per CDR3 protein. The sample includes under 650,000 distinct CDR3 sequences, around 15% of them seen just once. V dropped 2 bases and J dropped 4 bases, with 10 bases sitting between them. The germline V gene encodes CDR1 SGDLS and CDR2 YYNGEE. The CDR3 is made up of 14 amino acids.

The material sequenced was blood. The TCR sequence derives from a woman in her 30s with Graves' hyperthyroidism. The chain joins TRBV9 to TRBJ2-1; no clear D gene. The CDR3 DNA sequence: TGTGCCAGCAGCGTCGGCGAGTCTTACAATGAGCAGTTCTTC. This codes for CASSVGESYNEQFF.